The 18 T cell receptor beta chains given below trace back to one sample, sequenced in a study of cytomegalovirus exposure and HLA in healthy donors. 13 Jbeta primers and 60 Vbeta primers were used for the PCR. Produced via immunoSEQ multiplex PCR; TCRdb's table is partial and in-frame only. Its clone listing holds under 120,000 clones. Source material: PBMCs. These receptors were obtained from a man between 50 and 59 years old in good health and CMV-seronegative.

This sequence joins TRBV29-1 and TRBJ2-1; 13 nucleotides align to TRBD2. The CDR3 spans 13 residues. The germline V gene encodes CDR1 SQVTM and CDR2 ANQGSEA. Trimming took 6 bases from V and 7 from J; bases not matched to a gene: 3. The CDR3 nucleotides are TGCAGCGTGCCGGGACTAGCGGGAAATGAGCAGTTCTTC. Amino acid sequence: CSVPGLAGNEQFF.

J is TRBJ1-5 and V is TRBV7-8; 7 bases fit TRBD1. The CDR3 totals 15 residues. J lost 5 bases, V lost 2 bases, and 6 bases had no gene match. Looked up from germline, CDR1 is SGHVS and CDR2 is FQNEAQ. The CDR3 DNA is TGTGCCAGCAGCTTAAGTACAGGGGAGGATCAGCCCCAGCATTTT. Encoded protein: CASSLSTGEDQPQHF.

A remark on this clone: Germline and junction disagree at one end, which may indicate a read error. The chain uses TRBV9 and TRBJ1-2, with D possibly matching TRBD1 (5 bases). CDR3 size: 14 residues. Germline V gene sequence: CDR1 SGDLS, CDR2 YYNGEE. The CDR3: CASSLTTGDGGYTF. CDR3 DNA: TGCGCCAGCAGCTTGACCACAGGAGATGGCGGCTACACCTTC.

The J gene is TRBJ2-1, the V gene TRBV6-1, with TRBD1 as a possible D gene (5 bases). The V gene lost 4 bases and the J gene lost 10 bases, with 14 bases spanning the gap. The length of the CDR3 is 13 residues. Per germline, CDR1 MNHNS and CDR2 SASEGT. The CDR3 reads CASSVRPGSEQFF. CDR3 sequence (DNA): TGTGCCAGCAGTGTGAGGCCAGGGTCAGAGCAGTTCTTC.

V is TRBV19 and J is TRBJ2-7, with 9 nucleotides matching TRBD1. CDR1 is LNHDA and CDR2 is SQIVND in the germline V gene (reference sequence). The CDR3 runs 15 residues. V shed 3 bases, J shed 6 bases, and the junction held 9 bases outside the gene matches. CDR3 bases: TGTGCCAGTAGTATGGAACCGGGACAGGGAGGCGAGCAGTACTTC. Residues: CASSMEPGQGGEQYF.

The CDR3 reads CASSQGFSSIYEQYF. The CDR3 coding sequence is TGCGCCAGCAGCCAAGGATTCAGTTCAATCTACGAGCAGTACTTC. The V call is TRBV4-3, the J call TRBJ2-7; D gene ambiguous. CDR1 and CDR2 (germline): LGHNA, YSLEER. This CDR3 contains 15 residues. V shed 1 base and J shed 3 bases, with 13 bases lying between them.

The chain links TRBV5-8 to TRBJ2-2; D is undetermined. This CDR3 spans 13 amino acids. V was clipped by 0 bases and J by 6 bases, with 6 bases between them. Germline CDR1 SGHTS, CDR2 YDEGEE. CDR3 sequence reads: CASSLGEAGELFF. The CDR3 DNA reads TGTGCCAGCAGCTTGGGAGAGGCCGGGGAGCTGTTTTTT.

The chain recombines TRBV5-4 with TRBJ2-5; TRBD2 is a possible D gene (6 bases). Germline values: CDR1 SGHNT, CDR2 YYREEE (reference sequence). The ends were cut back, 4 bases at V and 2 bases at J, with 24 bases in the middle. This CDR3 spans 18 amino acids. The CDR3 region is CASSPGGGRSAEQETQYF. In DNA, the CDR3 is TGTGCCAGCAGCCCAGGTGGGGGGAGGTCAGCGGAGCAAGAGACCCAGTACTTC.

The chain links TRBV7-2 to TRBJ2-7; possibly TRBD2 for D (6 bases). Germline-derived CDR1 and CDR2 are SGHTA and FQGNSA. CDR3 length equals 15 residues. Trimming took 0 bases from V and 4 from J, leaving 13 bases between them. The CDR3 reads CASSLASGLAYEQYF. The CDR3 coding sequence is TGTGCCAGCAGCTTAGCGTCGGGGCTAGCGTACGAGCAGTACTTC.

This chain uses TRBV11-2 with TRBJ1-1, with D maybe TRBD1 (5 bases). This CDR3 has 14 residues. Between the trimmed V and J ends, which lost 2 bases and 11 bases, there was a span of 18 bases. Germline assignment: CDR1 SGHAT and CDR2 FQNNGV. The CDR3 coding sequence is TGTGCCAGCAGCTTAATCAGGGCCGGACGTGAGGCTTTCTTT. This encodes CASSLIRAGREAFF.

The CDR3 region is CASSPPEVRTIYF. In DNA, the CDR3 is TGTGCCAGTAGTCCGCCGGAGGTTCGGACCATATATTTT. This chain links TRBV19 with TRBJ1-3, with D unclear. CDR3 size: 13 residues. The germline gives CDR1 LNHDA, CDR2 SQIVND (reference sequence). The V end was cut by 5 bases, the J end by 10 bases, with 15 bases between.

V is TRBV7-3 and J is TRBJ2-5, with a possible D match to TRBD2 (5 bases). V shed 5 bases and J shed 2 bases, with 15 bases lying between them. Germline V CDR1 and CDR2: SGHTA, FQGTGA. The length of the CDR3 is 15 residues. CDR3: CASSPLAGPQETQYF. The DNA for the CDR3 is TGTGCCAGCAGCCCTCTCGCGGGCCCTCAAGAGACCCAGTACTTC.

The chain carries TRBV6-5 and TRBJ1-5; tentative D call: TRBD1 (6 bases). Trimming removed 6 bases at V and 7 bases at J, with 16 bases between. The CDR3 covers 14 residues. Germline V lookup: CDR1 MNHEY, CDR2 SVGAGI. CDR3 in DNA: TGTGCCAGCAGAGGGCTCGGGGGGCGACAGCCCCAGCATTTT. This gives the protein CASRGLGGRQPQHF.

The chain combines TRBV27 with TRBJ2-7; 8 positions agree with TRBD1. Germline trimming cut 5 bases from V and 4 bases from J; bases unmatched to any gene: 1. The CDR3 spans 12 residues. Germline-derived CDR1 and CDR2 are MNHEY and SMNVEV (reference sequence). The CDR3 is CASSNRGYEQYF. The CDR3 DNA is TGTGCCAGCAGTAACAGGGGGTACGAGCAGTACTTC.

The gene calls are TRBV7-3 and TRBJ1-1; D might be TRBD1 (6 bases). CDR1 and CDR2 from the germline V gene are SGHTA and FQGTGA. The CDR3 covers 13 residues. Trimming removed 6 bases from V and 1 base from J, with 9 bases in between. As DNA, the CDR3 is TGTGCCAGCAGTGCACAGGGGAACACTGAAGCTTTCTTT. Its protein is CASSAQGNTEAFF.

The CDR3 loop reads CASAPARGMTEAFF. CDR3 bases: TGTGCCAGCGCCCCCGCAAGGGGGATGACTGAAGCTTTCTTT. The chain uses TRBV27 and TRBJ1-1; perhaps TRBD1 as D (6 bases). The germline V gene has CDR1 MNHEY and CDR2 SMNVEV (reference sequence). The CDR3 has 14 residues. Trimming removed 8 bases at V and 5 bases at J, with 18 bases between.

This chain links TRBV5-6 with TRBJ2-7; tentatively, D is TRBD2 (6 bases). With 3 bases removed from V and 7 bases from J, the gap between germline ends came to 17 bases. The CDR3 runs 14 residues. Looked up from germline, CDR1 is SGHDT and CDR2 is YYEEEE. In DNA form, the CDR3 reads TGTGCCAGCAGCTGGGGGGAGCGCCTACGTGAGCAGTACTTC. Translated: CASSWGERLREQYF.

V usage is TRBV5-1 and J usage is TRBJ1-1; 7 bases are shared with TRBD1. Germline CDR1 and CDR2: SGHRS and YFSETQ. This CDR3 has 16 residues. With V trimmed by 0 bases and J by 0 bases, 5 bases remained unmatched. The CDR3, as DNA: TGCGCCAGCAGCTTGGCCGACAGGGTCTTGAACACTGAAGCTTTCTTT. This encodes CASSLADRVLNTEAFF.